This T cell receptor (beta chain) was found in a study of beta chain features in type 1 diabetes. Expressed TCRB transcripts were sequenced, since all the RNA that had been isolated was reverse transcribed. The assay was immunoSEQ multiplex PCR, and TCRdb's table has in-frame clones only and misses some. The repertoire holds 810,000 or so clones, with 15% to 20% as singletons. The table lists this clone with a few counts. V lost 3 bases, J lost 1 base, and 16 bases lay in between. The CDR3 loop spans 17 amino acids. CDR1 is SGHVS and CDR2 is FQNEAQ in the germline V gene. Sample: naive CD4+ T cells from blood. V gene TRBV7-8 combines with J gene TRBJ1-3; D is ambiguous. The source is a woman between 18 and 29 years old in good health. This chain's CDR3 is CASSFSAGLGSGNTIYF. The CDR3 DNA reads as TGTGCCAGCAGCTTCAGCGCCGGTCTTGGGTCTGGAAACACCATATATTTT.